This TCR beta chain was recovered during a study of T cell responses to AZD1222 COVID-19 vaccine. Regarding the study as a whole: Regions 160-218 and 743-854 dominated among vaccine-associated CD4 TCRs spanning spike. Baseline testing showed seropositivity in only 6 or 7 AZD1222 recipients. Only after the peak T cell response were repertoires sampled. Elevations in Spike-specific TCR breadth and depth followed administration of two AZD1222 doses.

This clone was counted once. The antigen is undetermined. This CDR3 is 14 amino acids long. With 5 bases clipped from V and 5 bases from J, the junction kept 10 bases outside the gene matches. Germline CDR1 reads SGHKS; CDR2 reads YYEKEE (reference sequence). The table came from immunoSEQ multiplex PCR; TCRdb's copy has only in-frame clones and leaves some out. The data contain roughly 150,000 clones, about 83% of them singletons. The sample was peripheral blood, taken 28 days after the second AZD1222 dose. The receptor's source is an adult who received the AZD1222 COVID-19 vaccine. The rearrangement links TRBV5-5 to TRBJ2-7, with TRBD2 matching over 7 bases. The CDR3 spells CASRPSGRGNEQYF. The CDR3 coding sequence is TGTGCCAGCAGACCATCAGGGAGGGGAAACGAGCAGTACTTC.